The present TCR beta chain was sequenced within a study of beta chain features in type 1 diabetes (dated by TCRdb to the late 2010s). About the study as a whole: No differences in mean age, gender distribution, total cell number or subset yield were found between patients and healthy donors. Across all samples, some 110,000,000 sorted cells were examined, and cell number per subset correlated strongly with RNA yield. The study compared TCRB repertoires of sorted circulating CD4+ T cell subsets between recently diagnosed type 1 diabetes patients and matched healthy donors. Whereas all 30 or so donors provided naive and central memory subsets, regulatory and stem cell-like memory subsets were isolated from just 8 patients and about 8 healthy donors.

CDR1 and CDR2 are drawn from the germline V gene: MDHEN, SYDVKM. The V and J ends are trimmed by 6 bases and 5 bases, leaving 7 bases between them. Measured from the cysteine to the phenylalanine, the CDR3 is 11 residues long. The entry retains the CDR3 DNA only, 33 bases that are in frame from base 1. This clone showed up just a few times. What antigen it recognizes has not been identified. Base qualities were left out, and no much larger clone turns up one base away. The research as a whole found: At VDJ recombination sites, patients with type 1 diabetes made fewer insertions and deleted more nucleotides, a pattern implying thymic rearrangement abnormalities. In all four CD4+ subsets, TCRB CDR3 length was moderately but significantly shorter in type 1 diabetes patients. Naive, central memory and regulatory TCRB repertoires appeared more similar among patients than among healthy donors. PCR might favor shorter templates, but patient and control samples were amplified and corrected together, so any skew would affect both groups equally. Because cDNA was sequenced instead of genomic DNA, activated cells with high expression could be over-represented, although the groups did not differ in activation or CD3 levels. HLA sub-analyses involved small numbers of individuals, so any influence of HLA type on TCRB rearrangement remained unresolved.

Each donor gave one peripheral blood draw, averaging approximately 120 mL, which was collected into heparinised tubes. Using a panel that included CD45RO, CCR7, CD25, CD127, CD95 and CD27, naive, central memory, regulatory and stem cell-like memory CD4+ T cells were sorted on a BD FACSAria II. Purity was above 95% for every sorted population. PBMCs were separated immediately by Lymphoprep density gradient centrifugation and were stained directly, without being cultured. So that batch effects would be minimized, each experiment stained and sorted samples in pairs, pairing one healthy donor with one patient. The entire isolated RNA was reverse transcribed using the High Capacity cDNA Reverse Transcription Kit, and thus expressed TCRB transcripts were sequenced. Deep immunoSEQ sequencing was applied to naive, central memory and regulatory T cell samples, giving an average of around 3.8 million total reads per sample. Sorted cells were lysed in RLT buffer and RNA was extracted with DNase-treated RNeasy Micro or Mini kits, depending on cell number. To prevent cross-contamination, each cell subset was processed individually, whereas patient and healthy donor samples were processed jointly. TCRB sequences were amplified from cDNA with the immunoSEQ multiplex PCR, producing 87-bp fragments spanning the CDR3 region. Sequencing of the amplicons was done on the Illumina HiSeq platform. The study's own analysis went as follows. Synthetic template baselines were used to correct PCR bias computationally, reads within Hamming distance 2 were collapsed, and singletons that could not be merged were discarded. By aligning reads against IMGT, V, D and J genes, CDR3 length, and insertions or deletions at six rearrangement sites were assigned. Clonotype counts were normalized to sorted cell number within each subset before computing true diversity and Gini coefficients with the tcR R package. Repertoire sharing was quantified using the overlap coefficient calculated on TCRB nucleotide sequences. Out-of-frame TCRB sequences from naive cells were analyzed to stand in for the pre-selection repertoire. TCRdb carries this immuneACCESS record with in-frame sequences only. Its versions omit some clonotypes, under half of them owing to an unresolved V gene in the studies checked, with the rest unexplained. V, J and clone size were drawn from that table, and D and trimming were deduced from the DNA. In this sample the table shows under 300,000 clones, 11% to 15% of which occur a single time. Of the sample, just under 0.02% falls within the top ten clones.

The V gene is TRBV28 and the J gene is TRBJ1-2; the D gene is not confidently resolved. This TCR was sampled from a man aged 25 to 40 with type 1 diabetes. Sequences were obtained from naive CD4+ T cells from blood. The cell subset or site label on this specimen signifies: true naive CD4+ T cells. The DNA is as follows: TGTGCCAGCAGCACTACGTATGGCTACACCTTC. Its coded protein is CASSTTYGYTF.